These 15 T cell receptor beta chains were all obtained from the same sample, sequenced in a study of cytomegalovirus exposure and HLA in healthy donors. The PCR used 60 Vbeta and 13 Jbeta primers. Data came from immunoSEQ multiplex PCR; TCRdb stores just in-frame clones and leaves some out. The sample includes 85,000 to 95,000 clones, roughly 72% of them seen just once. Sequenced: PBMCs. Receptors were obtained from a man between 25 and 39 years old in good health and CMV-seropositive.

This clone was seen only a few times. The rearrangement uses TRBV27 and TRBJ2-1; 9 bases match TRBD2. Trimming cost V 3 bases and J 8 bases; bases outside gene matches: 8. Germline V gene sequence: CDR1 MNHEY, CDR2 SMNVEV (reference sequence). The CDR3 runs 15 residues. The DNA of the CDR3 is TGTGCCAGCAGTTTTAGCGGGAGTGGTAGGTATGAGCAGTTCTTC. Residues: CASSFSGSGRYEQFF.

The chain joins TRBV27 to TRBJ1-2; D is possibly TRBD1 (5 bases). V gave up 2 bases and J gave up 2 bases, with 9 bases separating them. Germline CDR1 is MNHEY and CDR2 is SMNVEV (reference sequence). The CDR3 spans 14 residues. The CDR3 loop is CASSLAGRNYGYTF. CDR3 coding DNA: TGTGCCAGCAGTTTAGCAGGGAGGAACTATGGCTACACCTTC.

This clone was detected a few times. A junction boundary mismatches the germline segment, possibly from a read error. The rearrangement uses TRBV7-9 and TRBJ1-5, with D perhaps matching TRBD1 (6 bases). Germline CDR1 and CDR2: SEHNR and FQNEAQ (reference sequence). This CDR3 has 14 residues. The DNA of the CDR3 is TGTTCCAGCAGCCTCGGGGGGCTCAATCAGCCCCAGCATTTT. Its translation is CSSSLGGLNQPQHF.

This chain uses TRBV4-2 with TRBJ1-5, with 7 positions matching TRBD1. This CDR3 is built from 15 residues. Germline V gives CDR1 LGHNA, CDR2 YNFKEQ. The junction had 6 bases not matched to a gene; V was cut back by 0 bases and J by 7 bases. DNA for the CDR3: TGTGCCAGCAGCCAAGAAGGGCAGGGGGAACAGCCCCAGCATTTT. It specifies CASSQEGQGEQPQHF.

V usage is TRBV29-1 and J usage is TRBJ2-7; TRBD2 aligns across 9 bases. The CDR3 is 16 amino acids. The V gene end was trimmed by 0 bases and the J gene end by 2 bases; junction bases not matched to a gene: 8. Germline V gives CDR1 SQVTM, CDR2 ANQGSEA. CDR3 region: CSVEDPLAGYPYEQYF. The CDR3 region has the DNA TGCAGCGTTGAAGATCCACTAGCGGGCTACCCCTACGAGCAGTACTTC.

The sample holds a few counts of this clone. The gene calls are TRBV5-4 and TRBJ2-1; 10 nucleotides align to TRBD2. Germline loops: CDR1 SGHNT, CDR2 YYREEE (reference sequence). Germline trimming cut 6 bases from V and 6 bases from J; bases unmatched to any gene: 9. CDR3 size: 15 residues. This CDR3 is CASTRSAGGANEQFF. CDR3 DNA sequence: TGTGCCAGCACCCGGTCAGCGGGAGGGGCCAATGAGCAGTTCTTC.

The table lists this clone with a few counts. V is TRBV14 and J is TRBJ1-1; D is undetermined. This CDR3 is 14 amino acids long. Trimming stripped 1 base from V and 1 base from J, with 7 bases between. Germline V CDR1 and CDR2: SGHDN, FVKESK. The CDR3: CASSQVSWNTEAFF. The CDR3 bases are TGTGCCAGCAGCCAAGTTTCTTGGAACACTGAAGCTTTCTTT.

The genes are TRBV28 and TRBJ1-5; unclear D gene. The CDR3 has 11 residues. Germline CDR1 MDHEN, CDR2 SYDVKM. V lost 2 bases and J 7 bases, leaving 3 bases between the germline ends. The CDR3 loop reads CASSLGQPQHF. The CDR3 bases are TGTGCCAGCAGTTTAGGCCAGCCCCAGCATTTT.

CDR3 nucleotide sequence: TGTGCCAGCACCCAACTCCCGACTTCCTACAATGAGCAGTTCTTC. It codes for CASTQLPTSYNEQFF. The genes are TRBV27 and TRBJ2-1; D gene uncertain. CDR1 and CDR2 (germline): MNHEY, SMNVEV (reference sequence). The CDR3 is 15 amino acids. Trimming left V 7 bases short and J 1 base short, with 14 bases between.

The genes are TRBV7-8 and TRBJ2-2; D not resolved. V gave up 5 bases and J gave up 4 bases, with 14 bases separating them. This CDR3 comprises 15 residues. Per germline, CDR1 SGHVS and CDR2 FQNEAQ. The CDR3 loop reads CASSPLVLSTGELFF. The CDR3 DNA follows: TGTGCCAGCAGCCCCTTAGTACTGAGCACCGGGGAGCTGTTTTTT.

CDR3 DNA sequence: TGTGCTAGTGGTTTGGGGCCCAATCAGCCCCAGCATTTT. Its protein product is CASGLGPNQPQHF. This sequence joins TRBV12-5 and TRBJ1-5, with D hard to call. V lost 1 base, J lost 3 bases, and 4 bases lay in between. The CDR3 totals 13 residues. Germline V gene lookup returns CDR1 LGHNT and CDR2 FRNRAP.

This clone occurred once. The rearrangement links TRBV4-1 to TRBJ1-5; 7 bases are shared with TRBD1. The CDR3 has 15 amino acids. The ends lost 4 bases at V and 4 bases at J; junction bases unmatched: 7. In germline, CDR1 is MGHRA, CDR2 YSYEKL. This chain's CDR3 is CASSPRQGINQPQHF. The CDR3 bases are TGCGCCAGCAGCCCCCGACAGGGAATAAATCAGCCCCAGCATTTT.

This chain joins TRBV29-1 and TRBJ2-7, with D tentatively TRBD2 (6 bases). This CDR3 has 10 amino acids. Germline lookup yields CDR1 SQVTM and CDR2 ANQGSEA. The germline V and J ends were trimmed by 8 bases and 6 bases, with 11 bases remaining between them. The CDR3 sequence: CSIGGSEQYF. CDR3 DNA sequence: TGCAGCATCGGAGGGTCCGAGCAGTACTTC.

The chain is built from TRBV5-1 and TRBJ1-6; unclear D gene. Trimming took 0 bases from V and 9 from J, leaving 16 bases between them. The CDR3 has 16 amino acids. CDR1 and CDR2 (germline): SGHRS, YFSETQ. CDR3 sequence: CASSLDGGRSASPLHF. In DNA form, the CDR3 reads TGCGCCAGCAGCTTGGATGGCGGCCGCAGTGCTTCACCCCTCCACTTT.

The chain uses TRBV4-2 and TRBJ2-5; 8 bases agree with TRBD2. Trimming at V came to 1 base and at J to 3 bases, leaving 1 base not matched to a gene. This CDR3 spans 14 amino acids. Germline CDR1 LGHNA, CDR2 YNFKEQ. In DNA, the CDR3 is TGTGCCAGCAGCCAAGTACTAGCGGAAGAGACCCAGTACTTC. Translation: CASSQVLAEETQYF.